Following are 23 T cell receptor beta chains from one sample sequenced in a study of T cell responses to AZD1222 COVID-19 vaccine. Clones were read by immunoSEQ multiplex PCR, and TCRdb kept only the in-frame ones, dropping some. This table has about 110,000 clones, under 90% appearing once. Sequencing was performed on peripheral blood, taken on day 0 of AZD1222 vaccination. Source of these receptors: an adult in good health.

The chain is built from TRBV5-1 and TRBJ1-4; possible D gene TRBD1, 5 bases. CDR1 SGHRS and CDR2 YFSETQ come from the germline V gene. Deletions cut 0 bases from V and 2 bases from J, with 8 bases between. This CDR3 is built from 15 residues. The CDR3 DNA reads TGCGCCAGCAGCTTGGGGGGCAGGACTAATGAAAAACTGTTTTTT. Protein sequence: CASSLGGRTNEKLFF.

For the CDR3, the DNA is TGTGCCATCAGGGGGGACACCTCTGGAAACACCATATATTTT. Translation: CAIRGDTSGNTIYF. This chain connects TRBV10-3 to TRBJ1-3; tentatively, D is TRBD1 (6 bases). In germline, CDR1 is ENHRY, CDR2 SYGVKD. The CDR3 consists of 14 residues. Trimming took off 6 bases at V and 0 bases at J, with 9 bases between the two ends.

The chain links TRBV5-4 to TRBJ1-1, with 9 bases fitting TRBD1. The CDR3 spans 16 residues. Germline values: CDR1 SGHNT, CDR2 YYREEE (reference sequence). The J segment lost 1 base and the V segment lost 4 bases, leaving 8 bases of the junction unmatched. CDR3 sequence reads: CASSVPGQGKNTEAFF. As DNA, the CDR3 is TGTGCCAGCAGCGTCCCGGGACAGGGAAAGAACACTGAAGCTTTCTTT.

CDR3 nucleotides: TGTGCCAGCAGTTACGTAGGGGAGACTGAAGCTTTCTTT. This encodes CASSYVGETEAFF. The gene calls are TRBV6-2 or TRBV6-3 and TRBJ1-1; possible D gene TRBD1, 5 bases. This CDR3 contains 13 residues. The germline V and J ends were trimmed by 2 bases and 5 bases, with 9 bases remaining between them. The germline V gene has CDR1 MNHEY and CDR2 SVGEGT.

The V call is TRBV4-1, the J call TRBJ2-7, with 11 positions matching TRBD2. Looked up from germline, CDR1 is MGHRA and CDR2 is YSYEKL. Trimming removed 9 bases from V and 4 bases from J; junction bases left unmatched: 5. This CDR3 spans 13 amino acids. CDR3 bases: TGCGCCAGTTCACTAGCGGGAGAATACGAGCAGTACTTC. It encodes CASSLAGEYEQYF.

The rearrangement joins TRBV28 to TRBJ2-3; 9 nucleotides line up with TRBD2. This CDR3 region has 15 residues. Germline V lookup: CDR1 MDHEN, CDR2 SYDVKM. With V trimmed by 4 bases and J by 3 bases, 5 bases remained unmatched. As DNA, the CDR3 is TGTGCCAGCAGTTCTCCGGGACTAGCAACAGATACGCAGTATTTT. Translated, it gives CASSSPGLATDTQYF.

J is TRBJ1-4 and V is TRBV4-1; D is unclear. The V and J ends lost 6 bases and 0 bases respectively, with 8 bases between them. This CDR3 comprises 14 residues. Germline assignment: CDR1 MGHRA and CDR2 YSYEKL. CDR3 DNA sequence: TGCGCCAGCAGTCCGGGGTCAACTAATGAAAAACTGTTTTTT. This gives the protein CASSPGSTNEKLFF.

CDR3 in DNA: TGTGCCAGCAGCCAAGATCTAGGCTCCTACGAGCAGTACTTC. Translated, it gives CASSQDLGSYEQYF. The chain employs TRBV14 and TRBJ2-7; D is ambiguous. This CDR3 contains 14 residues. The germline V gene encodes CDR1 SGHDN and CDR2 FVKESK. Trimming took off 0 bases at V and 0 bases at J, with 6 bases between the two ends. The full variable domain, rest sourced from reference TRBV14 and TRBJ2-7, is EAGVTQFPSHSVIEKGQTVTLRCDPISGHDNLYWYRRVMGKEIKFLLHFVKESKQDESGMPNNRFLAERTGGTYSTLKVQPAELEDSGVYFCASSQDLGSYEQYFGPGTRLTVT.

CDR3 sequence: CASSYRSGGGSNQPQHF. The CDR3 DNA follows: TGTGCCAGCAGCTATAGGTCGGGGGGAGGAAGCAATCAGCCCCAGCATTTT. The V call is TRBV7-2, the J call TRBJ1-5; possible D gene TRBD1, 5 bases. The length of the CDR3 is 17 residues. The germline V gene encodes CDR1 SGHTA and CDR2 FQGNSA. V was cut by 4 bases and J by 1 base, with 17 bases left in between.

The chain recombines TRBV24-1 with TRBJ1-5, with a tentative D call TRBD1 (5 bases). Trimming removed 7 bases at V and 3 bases at J, with 12 bases between. The CDR3 length is 14 residues. CDR1 and CDR2 (germline): KGHDR, SFDVKD. The CDR3 bases are TGTGCCACCAGAGGGCCCGGGGCCAATCAGCCCCAGCATTTT. Its protein is CATRGPGANQPQHF.

The chain has TRBV5-4 and TRBJ2-2; 10 bases match TRBD1. Trimming cost V 4 bases and J 6 bases; bases outside gene matches: 6. Germline V gene sequence: CDR1 SGHNT, CDR2 YYREEE (reference sequence). The CDR3 is 15 residues long. The CDR3 loop is CASSPGQGRSGELFF. DNA of the CDR3: TGTGCCAGCAGCCCGGGACAGGGGAGGTCCGGGGAGCTGTTTTTT.

This rearrangement joins TRBV19 to TRBJ2-1; tentative D call: TRBD1 (5 bases). There are 12 residues in the CDR3. The germline V and J ends were trimmed by 5 bases and 6 bases, with 8 bases remaining between them. Germline V gene data show CDR1 as LNHDA and CDR2 as SQIVND (reference sequence). DNA of the CDR3: TGTGCCAGTAGTGTTCAGGGCAATGAGCAGTTCTTC. It translates to CASSVQGNEQFF.

This clone appeared once. The rearrangement links TRBV18 to TRBJ2-7; TRBD2 agrees at 12 bases. The CDR3 is 16 amino acids. Trimming took 4 bases from V and 1 from J; bases not matched to a gene: 5. CDR1 and CDR2 from the germline V gene are KGHSH and LQKENI. The CDR3 DNA follows: TGTGCCAGCTCACTAGCTGGACTAGCGGGATCCTACGAGCAGTACTTC. Its translation is CASSLAGLAGSYEQYF. The full variable domain, rest sourced from reference TRBV18 and TRBJ2-7, is NAGVMQNPRHLVRRRGQEARLRCSPMKGHSHVYWYRQLPEEGLKFMVYLQKENIIDESGMPKERFSAEFPKEGPSILRIQQVVRGDSAAYFCASSLAGLAGSYEQYFGPGTRLTVT.

This chain links TRBV4-1 with TRBJ1-5, with 9 bases that match TRBD1. Germline-derived CDR1 and CDR2 are MGHRA and YSYEKL. With V trimmed by 0 bases and J by 5 bases, 5 bases remained unmatched. The CDR3 has 16 amino acids. DNA of the CDR3: TGCGCCAGCAGCCAAGATGGGGGACAGGGACATCAGCCCCAGCATTTT. Residues: CASSQDGGQGHQPQHF.

The CDR3 reads CASSPPEGVREQYF. The CDR3 nucleotides read TGTGCCAGCTCACCACCGGAGGGGGTGAGGGAGCAGTACTTC. The rearrangement uses TRBV18 and TRBJ2-7, with D tentatively TRBD1 or TRBD2 (6 bases each). Looked up from germline, CDR1 is KGHSH and CDR2 is LQKENI. The CDR3 extends over 14 amino acids. V was shortened by 0 bases and J by 7 bases, with 13 bases between the two germline ends.

The genes are TRBV6-5 and TRBJ1-2; unclear D gene. The CDR3 contains 12 residues. Deletions cut 7 bases from V and 4 bases from J, with 10 bases between. Germline CDR1 MNHEY, CDR2 SVGAGI. The CDR3 DNA is TGTGCCAGCATTAGCCGGGGCTATGGCTACACCTTC. It encodes CASISRGYGYTF.

The chain is built from TRBV6-6 and TRBJ2-7, with D hard to call. Per the germline V gene, CDR1 is MNHNY and CDR2 is SVGAGI (reference sequence). This CDR3 is 12 amino acids long. V shed 8 bases and J shed 4 bases, with 12 bases lying between them. The CDR3 spells CASGITQYEQYF. DNA of the CDR3: TGTGCCAGCGGTATCACGCAGTACGAGCAGTACTTC.

The V gene is TRBV11-2, the J gene TRBJ2-7, with TRBD2 matching over 9 bases. With 4 bases clipped from V and 0 bases from J, the junction kept 10 bases outside the gene matches. CDR1 is SGHAT, CDR2 FQNNGV, per germline. The CDR3 runs 17 residues. CDR3 loop: CASSSSGTRSPSYEQYF. In DNA form, the CDR3 reads TGTGCCAGCAGCTCTAGCGGGACCCGCTCCCCCTCCTACGAGCAGTACTTC.

The chain combines TRBV19 with TRBJ2-1, with D perhaps matching TRBD2 (5 bases). CDR3 length equals 12 residues. V lost 2 bases to trimming and J lost 9 bases, with 8 bases between them. Germline assignment: CDR1 LNHDA and CDR2 SQIVND (reference sequence). In DNA form, the CDR3 reads TGTGCCAGTAGTATAAGTCTAGCTGAGCAGTTCTTC. It yields the protein CASSISLAEQFF.

The rearrangement joins TRBV7-9 to TRBJ2-6; 7 bases are a match to TRBD1. The CDR3 covers 17 residues. CDR1 SEHNR and CDR2 FQNEAQ come from the germline V gene (reference sequence). Germline trimming cut 5 bases from V and 4 bases from J; bases unmatched to any gene: 11. The CDR3 loop reads CASSPYRGQRGANVLTF. In nucleotides, the CDR3 is TGTGCCAGCAGCCCGTACAGGGGCCAGAGGGGGGCCAACGTCCTGACTTTC.

The chain joins TRBV7-8 to TRBJ2-7, with a tentative D call TRBD1 (6 bases). This CDR3 spans 14 amino acids. Germline CDR1 reads SGHVS; CDR2 reads FQNEAQ. V lost 5 bases, J lost 3 bases, and 14 bases lay in between. The CDR3 coding sequence is TGTGCCAGCAGCACAGGGAGACAGAGCTACGAGCAGTACTTC. Its translation is CASSTGRQSYEQYF. The whole variable domain, filled in from reference TRBV7-8 and TRBJ2-7, reads GAGVSQSPRYKVAKRGQDVALRCDPISGHVSLFWYQQALGQGPEFLTYFQNEAQLDKSGLPSDRFFAERPEGSVSTLKIQRTQQEDSAVYLCASSTGRQSYEQYFGPGTRLTVT.

The chain uses TRBV11-1 and TRBJ1-5; weak D call: TRBD1 (6 bases). V lost 5 bases and J 3 bases, leaving 14 bases between the germline ends. There are 15 residues in the CDR3. Germline loops: CDR1 SGHAT, CDR2 FQDESV (reference sequence). This CDR3 is CASSPSTGTNQPQHF. As DNA, the CDR3 is TGTGCCAGCAGCCCGTCGACAGGCACCAATCAGCCCCAGCATTTT.

The chain joins TRBV19 to TRBJ1-2; D is ambiguous. Germline CDR1 LNHDA, CDR2 SQIVND (reference sequence). Between the trimmed V and J ends, which lost 7 bases and 8 bases, there was a span of 20 bases. The CDR3 is made up of 14 amino acids. In DNA, the CDR3 is TGTGCCAGTAATCACCCACAAGTCACGGGGGGCTACACCTTC. This codes for CASNHPQVTGGYTF.